This is a list of T cell receptor beta chains from one sample in a study of cytomegalovirus exposure and HLA in healthy donors. Sequencing was performed with immunoSEQ multiplex PCR; in TCRdb, only in-frame clones are kept and a portion is missing. Of roughly 350,000 clones in the sample, just over 85% were seen once. Sequencing used PBMCs. The receptor source for this set is a woman between 18 and 30 years old in good health and CMV-seronegative. Each CDR3 is given with its conserved first and last residue. Each record gives: D gene, V gene, J gene, clone size, CDR3 DNA, CDR3 protein. A D gene is named only where the DNA matches it firmly. Clone size is stated in some rows and not others, as once, few, many or a class when expanded.

TRBD2,TRBV29-1,TRBJ2-3,-,TGCAGCGTTGAAACTAGCGGATTAGATACGCAGTATTTT,CSVETSGLDTQYF
TRBD1,TRBV25-1,TRBJ2-2,-,TGTGCCAGCAGAAACCCGACCGGGACAGGGCTTACCGGGGAGCTGTTTTTT,CASRNPTGTGLTGELFF
-,TRBV28,TRBJ1-2,-,TGTGCCAGCAGGACGAACGAGGTCTATGGCTACACCTTC,CASRTNEVYGYTF
-,TRBV6-4,TRBJ1-4,once,TGTGCCAGGCCCTCAGCGGGGACTAATGAAAAACTGTTTTTT,CARPSAGTNEKLFF
-,TRBV11-2,TRBJ1-4,-,TGTGCCAGCAGCTTATACTTCGCAACTAATGAAAAACTGTTTTTT,CASSLYFATNEKLFF
TRBD1,TRBV2,TRBJ2-4,once,TGTGCCAGCGTCCCCGGGTCAGGGGGCTCCAAAAACATTCAGTACTTC,CASVPGSGGSKNIQYF
-,TRBV6-5,TRBJ1-1,few,TGTGCCAGCCACGGGATGAACACTGAAGCTTTCTTT,CASHGMNTEAFF
-,TRBV5-6,TRBJ1-1,-,TGTGCCAGCAGCCGTACAGAGAACACTGAAGCTTTCTTT,CASSRTENTEAFF
-,TRBV15,TRBJ1-2,-,TGTGCCACCAGCACCCCGACGGCGGTCTATGGCTACACCTTC,CATSTPTAVYGYTF
-,TRBV7-9,TRBJ1-5,-,TGTGCCAGCAGCCAATTAGACAGGCAATGGGAGCCCCAGCATTTT,CASSQLDRQWEPQHF
TRBD2,TRBV5-6,TRBJ2-2,-,TGTGCCAGCAGCTTGTCTTTGTGGACTAGCCCTTTCGGGGAGCTGTTTTTT,CASSLSLWTSPFGELFF
TRBD2,TRBV9,TRBJ2-1,-,TGTGCCAGCAGCGTAGGGGCGGGAGTGTCCTACAATGAGCAGTTCTTC,CASSVGAGVSYNEQFF
-,TRBV6-1,TRBJ1-5,-,TGTGCCAGCAGTGAAGCTGACAGTTTAAATCAGCCCCAGCATTTT,CASSEADSLNQPQHF
TRBD1,TRBV18,TRBJ1-3,-,TGTGCCAGCTCATCAGGGGGTCAAGGTGGAAACACCATATATTTT,CASSSGGQGGNTIYF
TRBD1,TRBV6-5,TRBJ2-7,-,TGTGCCACGTCGACAGGGGTCCACGAGCAGTACTTC,CATSTGVHEQYF
TRBD2,TRBV7-3,TRBJ2-5,-,TGTGCCAGCAGCCCCGGGACTAGCGGGAGGGGTCAGGAGACCCAGTACTTC,CASSPGTSGRGQETQYF
-,TRBV7-3,TRBJ2-1,-,TGTGCCAGCAGCCCGGGGTACAATGAGCAGTTCTTC,CASSPGYNEQFF
-,TRBV7-6,TRBJ2-1,-,TGTGCCAGCAGCTTACGGGGTCCGGGCGAGCAGTTCTTC,CASSLRGPGEQFF
TRBD1,TRBV5-1,TRBJ1-2,-,TGCGCCAGCAGCTTGACGGGACAGGGGAGGGGTGGCTACACCTTC,CASSLTGQGRGGYTF
-,TRBV21-1,TRBJ2-3,-,TGTGCCAGCAGCAAAAGGAAGGTAGGGGTGGCAGGACCCACCACAGATACGCAGTATTTT,CASSKRKVGVAGPTTDTQYF
TRBD2,TRBV4-2,TRBJ2-2,-,TGTGCCAGCAGCCAAGAATTGGGAGCGGGAAGGACCGGGGAGCTGTTTTTT,CASSQELGAGRTGELFF
-,TRBV7-9,TRBJ2-1,-,TGTGCCAGCAGCTTAGAGGGCAGGGGAAGGAATGAGCAGTTCTTC,CASSLEGRGRNEQFF